These T cell receptor beta chains were read from a single sample in a study of T cell responses to AZD1222 COVID-19 vaccine. The method was immunoSEQ multiplex PCR; TCRdb's version includes in-frame clones alone and lacks a portion of them. The sample lists around 130,000 clones; roughly 93% were seen once. Here the sequenced sample was peripheral blood, taken on day 0 of AZD1222 vaccination. The receptors come from an adult in good health. CDR3s include the opening cysteine and the closing phenylalanine or tryptophan. The D gene is left open where the match is weak. Part of the rows lack a size; the others show once, few, many or a class for expanded clones.

D: TRBD2
size: .
J: TRBJ2-1
V: TRBV27
DNA: TGTGCCAGCAGGGATCTAGCGGGAGCGTACAATGAGCAGTTCTTC
CDR3: CASRDLAGAYNEQFF

D: TRBD2
size: .
J: TRBJ2-2
V: TRBV19
DNA: TGTGCCAGTATACGGACTAGCGGGGTTAACGGGGAGCTGTTTTTT
CDR3: CASIRTSGVNGELFF

D: .
size: .
J: TRBJ1-6
V: TRBV13
DNA: TGTGCCAGCAGCTTAGTAGGGGCTAATTCACCCCTCCACTTT
CDR3: CASSLVGANSPLHF

D: .
size: .
J: TRBJ1-5
V: TRBV6-2/TRBV6-3
DNA: TGTGCCAGCAGCCCTCGGGGCAGGGGAAATCAGCCCCAGCATTTT
CDR3: CASSPRGRGNQPQHF

D: .
size: .
J: TRBJ1-5
V: TRBV4-1
DNA: TGCGCCAGCAGCCAATCCCCCAGCAATCAGCCCCAGCATTTT
CDR3: CASSQSPSNQPQHF

D: TRBD1
size: .
J: TRBJ2-5
V: TRBV5-1
DNA: TGCGCCAGCAGCTTCGGACAGGGCGTTCAAGAGACCCAGTACTTC
CDR3: CASSFGQGVQETQYF

D: TRBD2
size: .
J: TRBJ2-5
V: TRBV7-8
DNA: TGTGCCAGCAGCTTTTTTGGGGCGGGAGAGGGGAGCGGAGAGACCCAGTACTTC
CDR3: CASSFFGAGEGSGETQYF

D: TRBD2
size: .
J: TRBJ2-1
V: TRBV19
DNA: TGTGCCAGTAGCCCGGGACTAGCGGCCAATGAGCAGTTCTTC
CDR3: CASSPGLAANEQFF

D: TRBD1
size: .
J: TRBJ1-1
V: TRBV28
DNA: TGTGCCAGCAGTCGTCCGGGACAGGGGTTTGGCACTGAAGCTTTCTTT
CDR3: CASSRPGQGFGTEAFF

D: .
size: .
J: TRBJ1-3
V: TRBV18
DNA: TGTGCCAGCTCACCCTCGTCCGACACCATATATTTT
CDR3: CASSPSSDTIYF

D: TRBD1
size: .
J: TRBJ2-7
V: TRBV7-2
DNA: TGTGCCAGCAGACCGGGACAGGGAGGACCCTACGAGCAGTACTTC
CDR3: CASRPGQGGPYEQYF

D: TRBD1
size: once
J: TRBJ2-5
V: TRBV5-1
DNA: TGCGCCAGCAGCTCTTTGACAGGGGCGGAGACCCAGTACTTC
CDR3: CASSSLTGAETQYF

D: .
size: .
J: TRBJ2-7
V: TRBV10-2
DNA: TGCGCCAGCCAGGTCGGGGGAAGGGCGTACGAGCAGTACTTC
CDR3: CASQVGGRAYEQYF

D: .
size: once
J: TRBJ2-3
V: TRBV29-1
DNA: TGCAGCGTTGAAGGGGGGCGAGGAGATACGCAGTATTTT
CDR3: CSVEGGRGDTQYF

D: .
size: .
J: TRBJ1-6
V: TRBV27
DNA: TGTGCCAGCAGTTTATCGAGGGGGACGGTAACTTCACCCCTCCACTTT
CDR3: CASSLSRGTVTSPLHF

D: .
size: .
J: TRBJ2-3
V: TRBV5-1
DNA: TGCGCCAGCAGCCAGGGGAGGAGCACAGATACGCAGTATTTT
CDR3: CASSQGRSTDTQYF

D: TRBD2
size: .
J: TRBJ2-1
V: TRBV5-5
DNA: TGTGCCAGCAGCGCGGAGGCGGGAGCCCACAATGAGCAGTTCTTC
CDR3: CASSAEAGAHNEQFF

D: .
size: .
J: TRBJ2-7
V: TRBV6-4
DNA: TGTGCCAGCAGTAGGACGGGCTACGAGCAGTACTTC
CDR3: CASSRTGYEQYF

D: TRBD1
size: .
J: TRBJ1-6
V: TRBV18
DNA: TGTGCCAGCTCACCCGGGACAGCCAATAATTCACCCCTCCACTTT
CDR3: CASSPGTANNSPLHF

D: TRBD2
size: .
J: TRBJ2-1
V: TRBV3-1/TRBV3-2
DNA: TGTGCCAGCAGCCAAGCCGGGACTAGCAATGAGCAGTTCTTC
CDR3: CASSQAGTSNEQFF

D: .
size: .
J: TRBJ2-5
V: TRBV18
DNA: TGTGCCAGCTCACCACTGGGGGACCCACAAGAGACCCAGTACTTC
CDR3: CASSPLGDPQETQYF

D: TRBD1
size: .
J: TRBJ2-7
V: TRBV28
DNA: TGTGCCAGCAGTGCTCGGGACAGGGTTTCCTACGAGCAGTACTTC
CDR3: CASSARDRVSYEQYF

D: .
size: .
J: TRBJ2-4
V: TRBV10-3
DNA: TGTGCCATCAGTGAAGGCGCCATTACCAAAGCCAAAAACATTCAGTACTTC
CDR3: CAISEGAITKAKNIQYF

D: .
size: .
J: TRBJ1-1
V: TRBV6-5
DNA: TGTGCCAGCAGTTACTCTCTGAACACTGAAGCTTTCTTT
CDR3: CASSYSLNTEAFF

D: .
size: .
J: TRBJ2-7
V: TRBV6-5
DNA: TGTGCCAGCAGTTACTCGAGGGTCCGCGAGCAGTACTTC
CDR3: CASSYSRVREQYF

D: .
size: .
J: TRBJ1-3
V: TRBV5-1
DNA: TGCGCCAGCAGCTTGGTTCCCTTAGGGTTGAGCTCTGGAAACACCATATATTTT
CDR3: CASSLVPLGLSSGNTIYF

D: TRBD1
size: .
J: TRBJ2-2
V: TRBV19
DNA: TGTGCCAGTGCCTCGAGGGGGCGGTCGTCCGGGGAGCTGTTTTTT
CDR3: CASASRGRSSGELFF

D: .
size: .
J: TRBJ2-2
V: TRBV9
DNA: TGTGCCAGCAGCGTAGCTTCCTTCCTGAACACCGGGGAGCTGTTTTTT
CDR3: CASSVASFLNTGELFF

D: TRBD1
size: .
J: TRBJ2-5
V: TRBV7-6
DNA: TGTGCCAGCAGCTCAGGGGGTGGGCAAGAGACCCAGTACTTC
CDR3: CASSSGGGQETQYF

D: .
size: .
J: TRBJ2-2
V: TRBV19
DNA: TGTGCCAGTATGGGGGGGCTAGCGGTGAACACCGGGGAGCTGTTTTTT
CDR3: CASMGGLAVNTGELFF

D: TRBD2
size: .
J: TRBJ2-2
V: TRBV3-1/TRBV3-2
DNA: TGTGCCAGCAGCCAATCCTCTAGACTAGCGGGAGGATACACCGGGGAGCTGTTTTTT
CDR3: CASSQSSRLAGGYTGELFF

D: .
size: .
J: TRBJ2-3
V: TRBV2
DNA: TGTGCCAGCAGCATTCCGGGACATTTCCCTTCCAGCACAGATACGCAGTATTTT
CDR3: CASSIPGHFPSSTDTQYF

D: .
size: .
J: TRBJ2-5
V: TRBV7-8
DNA: TGTGCCAGTATGAGGGCCAGAGGCCGCGGGGAGACCCAGTACTTC
CDR3: CASMRARGRGETQYF

D: .
size: .
J: TRBJ2-1
V: TRBV7-9
DNA: TGTGCCAGCAGCTCGGGGCTAGCGTCGGGGTTCTTC
CDR3: CASSSGLASGFF

D: TRBD1
size: .
J: TRBJ2-1
V: TRBV28
DNA: TGTGCCAGCAGTTTATGGGGACAGGGAAGGAATGAGCAGTTCTTC
CDR3: CASSLWGQGRNEQFF

D: TRBD1
size: .
J: TRBJ2-7
V: TRBV14
DNA: TGTGCCAGCAGCCGCTGGACAGGGGGCGGGTACGAGCAGTACTTC
CDR3: CASSRWTGGGYEQYF

D: TRBD2
size: .
J: TRBJ2-7
V: TRBV4-1
DNA: TGCGCCAGCAGCCAAGAGAACCTAGCGGTCGACGAGCAGTACTTC
CDR3: CASSQENLAVDEQYF

D: .
size: .
J: TRBJ2-7
V: TRBV5-4
DNA: TGTGCCAGCAGCTTGGAGTTTCGCGAGCAGTACTTC
CDR3: CASSLEFREQYF

D: .
size: once
J: TRBJ1-1
V: TRBV5-1
DNA: TGCGCCAGCAGTCAGAACAGGGCTATGTTGAACACTGAAGCTTTCTTT
CDR3: CASSQNRAMLNTEAFF

D: TRBD1
size: .
J: TRBJ2-1
V: TRBV4-3
DNA: TGCGCCAGCAGCCAAGATGGGACAGGGGGGCGGGGCAATGAGCAGTTCTTC
CDR3: CASSQDGTGGRGNEQFF

D: .
size: .
J: TRBJ1-5
V: TRBV19
DNA: TGTGCCAGTAGTATCGGGGCAACCCCTAATCAGCCCCAGCATTTT
CDR3: CASSIGATPNQPQHF

D: TRBD2
size: .
J: TRBJ2-1
V: TRBV7-2
DNA: TGTGCCAGCAGCTTCTCGACGACTAGCGGGGTTCATGAGCAGTTCTTC
CDR3: CASSFSTTSGVHEQFF

D: TRBD2
size: .
J: TRBJ2-3
V: TRBV9
DNA: TGTGCCAGCATGGGACTAGCAATAGATACGCAGTATTTT
CDR3: CASMGLAIDTQYF

D: .
size: .
J: TRBJ2-2
V: TRBV18
DNA: TGTGCCAGCTCACCACAGGGTGACACCGGGGAGCTGTTTTTT
CDR3: CASSPQGDTGELFF

D: .
size: .
J: TRBJ1-6
V: TRBV5-8
DNA: TGTGCCAGCAGCTTGGTACGGGAAAATTCACCCCTCCACTTT
CDR3: CASSLVRENSPLHF

D: TRBD1
size: .
J: TRBJ2-3
V: TRBV27
DNA: TGTGCCAGCAGTTTTGGATGGGGACAGACAGATACGCAGTATTTT
CDR3: CASSFGWGQTDTQYF

D: TRBD1
size: .
J: TRBJ1-6
V: TRBV27
DNA: TGTGCCAGCAGGATTCGGGACAGTACTAATTCACCCCTCCACTTT
CDR3: CASRIRDSTNSPLHF

D: .
size: .
J: TRBJ2-5
V: TRBV5-4
DNA: TGTGCCAGCAGCTTGGGGTCCGGGACTCGAGCCCAAGAGACCCAGTACTTC
CDR3: CASSLGSGTRAQETQYF

D: .
size: .
J: TRBJ1-5
V: TRBV15
DNA: TGTGCCACCAGCAGAGATATGTCAGGCTATCAGCCCCAGCATTTT
CDR3: CATSRDMSGYQPQHF

D: TRBD1
size: once
J: TRBJ2-7
V: TRBV6-5
DNA: TGTGCCAGCAGTTACCTCAGGGGGCAGGAGCAGTACTTC
CDR3: CASSYLRGQEQYF

D: .
size: .
J: TRBJ2-5
V: TRBV4-3
DNA: TGCGCCAGCAGCCGTAACGCCAGAGAGACCCAGTACTTC
CDR3: CASSRNARETQYF

D: TRBD1
size: .
J: TRBJ2-1
V: TRBV6-5
DNA: TGTGCCAGCAGTTACGGACAGGGGGACAATGAGCAGTTCTTC
CDR3: CASSYGQGDNEQFF

D: .
size: .
J: TRBJ2-3
V: TRBV19
DNA: TGTGCCAGTACCCCCCATACTCCCAGGGGAGATACGCAGTATTTT
CDR3: CASTPHTPRGDTQYF

D: .
size: .
J: TRBJ2-1
V: TRBV5-1
DNA: TGCGCCAGCAGCTTGGACGCGGGGACATACAATGAGCAGTTCTTC
CDR3: CASSLDAGTYNEQFF

D: .
size: .
J: TRBJ1-1
V: TRBV29-1
DNA: TGCAGCGCCCCAGAGGAAGGGTTTGGTGAAGCTTTCTTT
CDR3: CSAPEEGFGEAFF

D: TRBD1
size: .
J: TRBJ2-7
V: TRBV6-2/TRBV6-3
DNA: TGTGCCAGCAGCAACCGGGACAGGCTCTCCTACGAGCAGTACTTC
CDR3: CASSNRDRLSYEQYF

D: TRBD2
size: .
J: TRBJ2-2
V: TRBV5-1
DNA: TGCGCCAGCAGCCCGGATTTCAGCGGGGCCACCGGGGAGCTGTTTTTT
CDR3: CASSPDFSGATGELFF

D: .
size: .
J: TRBJ2-7
V: TRBV11-2
DNA: TGTGCCAGCAGTACGGTCGGTCCACGGAACGAGCAGTACTTC
CDR3: CASSTVGPRNEQYF

D: .
size: once
J: TRBJ2-1
V: TRBV7-9
DNA: TGTGCCAGCAGCTATAGCCTTTCCTACAATGAGCAGTTCTTC
CDR3: CASSYSLSYNEQFF